Listed below are T cell receptor beta chains from one sample, sequenced in a study of blood T cell repertoires in COVID-19. TCRdb's copy holds only in-frame clones and misses some; the assay was immunoSEQ multiplex PCR. The data show roughly 400,000 clones, nearly 90% seen once. The sequencing sample was made of PBMCs or T cells enriched from blood (not recorded which). The origin of the receptors is a woman aged 18-29 years who had been exposed to COVID-19. The CDR3 runs from the conserved cysteine through the conserved F or W. D genes are given only for firm matches. Some rows have no size entry. The others give once, few or many, or a class for an expanded clone.

TRBV5-5	TRBJ1-5	NA	NA	CASSLEWGGPQHF	TGTGCCAGCAGCTTGGAGTGGGGAGGGCCCCAGCATTTT
TRBV15	TRBJ2-7	NA	NA	CATSRVLAGYEQYF	TGTGCCACCAGCAGGGTCCTAGCCGGCTACGAGCAGTACTTC
TRBV6-5	TRBJ2-1	once	TRBD2	CASTTGLAFDEQFF	TGTGCCAGCACCACGGGACTAGCTTTCGATGAGCAGTTCTTC
TRBV28	TRBJ1-4	NA	TRBD1	CASSRDSATNEKLFF	TGTGCCAGCAGCCGGGACAGCGCAACTAATGAAAAACTGTTTTTT
TRBV19	TRBJ1-5	NA	NA	CASNRQPQHF	TGTGCCAGTAATAGACAGCCCCAGCATTTT
TRBV7-9	TRBJ2-1	NA	TRBD2	CASSFWTSGGYNEQFF	TGTGCCAGCAGCTTTTGGACTAGCGGGGGGTACAATGAGCAGTTCTTC
TRBV7-9	TRBJ1-1	NA	NA	CASSPDTMNTEAFF	TGTGCCAGCAGCCCGGACACCATGAACACTGAAGCTTTCTTT
TRBV4-1	TRBJ2-3	NA	TRBD1	CASSPGRGGLDTQYF	TGCGCCAGCAGCCCCGGAAGAGGGGGCTTGGATACGCAGTATTTT
TRBV18	TRBJ2-1	NA	TRBD2	CASSPQREVNEQFF	TGTGCCAGCTCACCACAGCGGGAGGTAAATGAGCAGTTCTTC
TRBV5-6	TRBJ2-3	once	TRBD2	CASSTGLAATDTQYF	TGTGCCAGCAGCACGGGACTAGCTGCCACAGATACGCAGTATTTT
TRBV6-1	TRBJ2-2	NA	TRBD1	CASSDRGLNTGELFF	TGTGCCAGCAGTGACAGGGGGCTGAACACCGGGGAGCTGTTTTTT
TRBV3-1/TRBV3-2	TRBJ1-5	NA	TRBD1	CASSRDRGDQPQHF	TGTGCCAGCAGCCGCGACAGGGGGGATCAGCCCCAGCATTTT
TRBV5-1	TRBJ2-2	NA	NA	CASSLGTAPTGELFF	TGCGCCAGCAGCTTGGGGACAGCGCCCACCGGGGAGCTGTTTTTT
TRBV20-1	TRBJ2-1	once	NA	CSADYDEQFF	TGCAGTGCTGACTACGATGAGCAGTTCTTC
TRBV29-1	TRBJ2-3	NA	TRBD2	CSVRGKVAGPALTDTQYF	TGCAGCGTCCGAGGGAAAGTAGCGGGGCCCGCACTCACAGATACGCAGTATTTT
TRBV5-1	TRBJ2-5	NA	TRBD1	CASSLIGTGLETQYF	TGCGCCAGCAGCTTAATCGGGACAGGGCTAGAGACCCAGTACTTC
TRBV28	TRBJ1-3	NA	NA	CASSPSYLAMTTGNTIYF	TGTGCCAGCAGTCCCTCGTATTTAGCGATGACGACGGGAAACACCATATATTTT
TRBV9	TRBJ2-5	NA	TRBD1	CASSTRTGQETQYF	TGTGCCAGCAGCACCAGGACAGGACAAGAGACCCAGTACTTC
TRBV18	TRBJ1-1	NA	NA	CASSLLGGRNTEAFF	TGTGCCAGCTCACTCTTGGGGGGGCGGAACACTGAAGCTTTCTTT
TRBV15	TRBJ2-6	NA	NA	CATSRTGTDYSGANVLTF	TGTGCCACCAGCAGAACAGGGACCGATTACTCTGGGGCCAACGTCCTGACTTTC
TRBV7-2	TRBJ2-7	NA	NA	CASSLDAGGPGQYF	TGTGCCAGCAGCTTAGATGCTGGGGGCCCGGGGCAGTACTTC
TRBV3-1/TRBV3-2	TRBJ2-5	NA	NA	CASSQVPGEVETQYF	TGTGCCAGCAGCCAAGTACCGGGAGAGGTAGAGACCCAGTACTTC
TRBV4-1	TRBJ1-5	NA	NA	CASSQYSGSDQPQHF	TGCGCCAGCAGCCAGTACTCGGGGAGTGATCAGCCCCAGCATTTT
TRBV27	TRBJ2-5	few	TRBD1	CASRQGRNQETQYF	TGTGCCAGCAGACAGGGGCGAAATCAAGAGACCCAGTACTTC
TRBV6-5	TRBJ2-7	NA	TRBD2	CASESGTSFYEQYF	TGTGCCAGCGAATCCGGGACTAGCTTCTACGAGCAGTACTTC
TRBV12-3/TRBV12-4	TRBJ2-1	NA	NA	CASRPGGGGGQFF	TGTGCCAGCAGGCCCGGGGGAGGGGGAGGGCAGTTCTTC
TRBV27	TRBJ1-5	NA	TRBD1	CASRHETGTGDQPQHF	TGTGCCAGCAGACATGAGACCGGGACAGGGGATCAGCCCCAGCATTTT
TRBV4-2	TRBJ2-2	NA	NA	CASSQVATNTGELFF	TGTGCCAGCAGCCAAGTAGCGACGAACACCGGGGAGCTGTTTTTT
TRBV7-9	TRBJ1-5	NA	NA	CASSPHHSNQPQHF	TGTGCCAGCAGCCCACATCATAGCAATCAGCCCCAGCATTTT
TRBV5-1	TRBJ2-1	NA	NA	CASSGGTHGVREQFF	TGCGCCAGCAGTGGGGGGACCCACGGGGTACGGGAGCAGTTCTTC
TRBV5-6	TRBJ1-6	NA	TRBD1	CASSLGQGDSPLHF	TGTGCCAGCAGCTTGGGGCAGGGGGATTCACCCCTCCACTTT
TRBV7-6	TRBJ2-2	NA	NA	CASSSRLGGATGELFF	TGTGCCAGCAGCTCAAGGCTAGGAGGGGCGACCGGGGAGCTGTTTTTT
TRBV19	TRBJ2-1	NA	TRBD2	CASSIAGTSSFYNEQFF	TGTGCCAGTAGTATAGCTGGGACTAGCAGTTTCTACAATGAGCAGTTCTTC
TRBV4-2	TRBJ1-2	NA	NA	CASSQEAGTNYGYTF	TGTGCCAGCAGCCAAGAAGCAGGGACTAACTATGGCTACACCTTC
TRBV6-5	TRBJ2-2	NA	NA	CASSYPFGELFF	TGTGCCAGCAGTTACCCCTTCGGGGAGCTGTTTTTT
TRBV27	TRBJ1-4	once	NA	CASSLTGSEKLFF	TGTGCCAGCAGTTTGACAGGAAGTGAAAAACTGTTTTTT
TRBV27	TRBJ2-7	few	TRBD2	CASSSLRTSGSSEQYF	TGTGCCAGCAGTTCCCTTAGGACTAGCGGGAGCTCCGAGCAGTACTTC
TRBV6-5	TRBJ2-3	NA	NA	CASTLPEATDTQYF	TGTGCCAGCACCCTGCCTGAGGCGACAGATACGCAGTATTTT
TRBV7-8	TRBJ1-1	NA	NA	CASSLDRAATEAFF	TGTGCCAGCAGCTTAGACAGGGCGGCCACTGAAGCTTTCTTT
TRBV14	TRBJ1-4	NA	NA	CASSRSTGPNEKLFF	TGTGCCAGCAGTCGTTCGACAGGACCTAATGAAAAACTGTTTTTT
TRBV28	TRBJ2-5	NA	TRBD1	CASSWGTGITETQYF	TGTGCCAGCAGTTGGGGGACAGGGATTACAGAGACCCAGTACTTC
TRBV7-3	TRBJ2-6	NA	NA	CASSQGRHPRSGANVLTF	TGTGCCAGCAGCCAAGGTCGACACCCCCGCTCTGGGGCCAACGTCCTGACTTTC
TRBV18	TRBJ2-5	NA	TRBD2	CASSQLAGGPETQYF	TGTGCCAGCTCCCAACTAGCGGGAGGGCCGGAGACCCAGTACTTC
TRBV18	TRBJ2-7	NA	NA	CASSPTLGNYEQYF	TGTGCCAGCTCACCGACTCTCGGGAACTACGAGCAGTACTTC
TRBV3-1/TRBV3-2	TRBJ2-1	once	TRBD2	CASSPGGASYNEQFF	TGTGCCAGCAGCCCCGGGGGGGCCTCCTACAATGAGCAGTTCTTC
TRBV25-1	TRBJ2-7	NA	TRBD2	CASRPGGGRYEQYF	TGTGCCAGCAGACCCGGGGGGGGGAGGTACGAGCAGTACTTC
TRBV30	TRBJ1-5	NA	TRBD1	CAWTRDRAFNQPQHF	TGTGCCTGGACCCGGGACAGGGCCTTCAATCAGCCCCAGCATTTT
TRBV20-1	TRBJ2-7	few	NA	CSAPNSYEQYF	TGCAGTGCGCCGAACAGCTACGAGCAGTACTTC
TRBV28	TRBJ1-3	NA	TRBD1	CASSLMTGSWQSSGNTIYF	TGTGCCAGCAGTTTAATGACAGGGAGTTGGCAGTCTTCTGGAAACACCATATATTTT
TRBV5-1	TRBJ2-1	NA	TRBD2	CASQYGRADGNEQFF	TGCGCCAGCCAATACGGGAGGGCCGACGGGAATGAGCAGTTCTTC
TRBV27	TRBJ1-1	NA	NA	CASSLPPGGMNTEAFF	TGTGCCAGCAGTTTACCGCCCGGGGGGATGAACACTGAAGCTTTCTTT
TRBV10-3	TRBJ1-1	NA	NA	CAISESTGPSTEAFF	TGTGCCATCAGTGAGTCCACAGGTCCGAGCACTGAAGCTTTCTTT
TRBV7-9	TRBJ2-1	NA	NA	CVAGAAYNEQFF	TGTGTGGCGGGGGCTGCCTACAATGAGCAGTTCTTC
TRBV6-2/TRBV6-3	TRBJ2-7	NA	NA	CASSYSMTEEYF	TGTGCCAGCAGTTACTCGATGACAGAGGAGTACTTC
TRBV4-1	TRBJ2-1	NA	TRBD2	CASSQVAGGLPYNEQFF	TGCGCCAGCAGCCAAGTGGCGGGAGGGCTTCCTTACAATGAGCAGTTCTTC
TRBV7-3	TRBJ2-3	NA	TRBD2	CASSSTGGVADTQYF	TGTGCCAGCAGCTCGACCGGGGGGGTCGCAGATACGCAGTATTTT
TRBV19	TRBJ2-2	NA	NA	CASSPEKNTGELFF	TGTGCCAGTAGTCCCGAGAAAAACACCGGGGAGCTGTTTTTT